This T cell receptor beta chain was observed in a study of blood T cell repertoires in COVID-19. Study in general: Collection of acute and convalescent COVID-19 samples took place in the United States, Italy and Spain.

Germline CDR1 and CDR2: SNHLY and FYNNEI. CDR3 length equals 14 residues. Trimming cost V 7 bases and J 4 bases, with 14 bases left between them. Study processing details: Scientists estimated how many nucleated cells there were by amplifying reference gene primers. Sequencing used immunoSEQ multiplex PCR; TCRdb keeps in-frame clones, though not all of them. V, J and clone size are taken as reported in that table, and D and trimming were inferred from the DNA itself. The sample has roughly 160,000 clones, around 86% seen once. The chain joins TRBV2 to TRBJ2-1; D is possibly TRBD2 (7 bases). Sequenced input: peripheral blood. The receptor comes from a woman older than 75 with COVID-19, enrolled during active disease. In nucleotides, the CDR3 is TGTGCCAGCATGAGGGGGGGAGGGTACAATGAGCAGTTCTTC. Residues: CASMRGGGYNEQFF.